This paragraph reports one T cell receptor (beta chain). Its specificity is not known. The data originate from a study of early T cells in non-severe SARS-CoV-2 infection. Overall study findings and caveats: Reliance on VDJdb matching favored anti-spike CD8 responses; private and CD4 specificities were missed.

Using its own MiXCR run on the 5' RACE reads, TCRdb lists one record per CDR3 protein. The table records tens of thousands of distinct CDR3 sequences, 10% to 15% of them present only once. Germline lookup yields CDR1 LGHDT and CDR2 YNNKEL (reference sequence). The CDR3 has 14 amino acids. Deletions cut 6 bases from V and 4 bases from J, with 10 bases between. The TCR comes from an adult who was a healthcare worker with PCR-confirmed SARS-CoV-2 infection or an uninfected control (not recorded which). The chain combines TRBV3-1 with TRBJ2-6; D gene ambiguous. Sequencing used whole blood, obtained at baseline. CDR3 region: CASRDAAGANVLTF. Here the CDR3 DNA reads TGTGCCAGCAGAGACGCAGCGGGGGCCAACGTCCTGACTTTC.